This paragraph covers one T cell receptor beta chain sequence. Its antigen remains unknown. The entry originates in a study of T cells in localized non-small cell lung cancer. Whole-study results and caveats: Measurement of T cell clonality placed uninvolved adjacent lung highest, above the level in tumor. Adjacent lung held a median 57 of the top 100 tumor clones. There was an association of higher blood T cell density with longer overall survival.

TCRdb's table, derived via immunoSEQ multiplex PCR, lists solely in-frame clones and lacks some. The sample gives nearly 35,000 clones, roughly 90% of which show up once; 4.2% is in the top ten. Per the germline V gene, CDR1 is DFQATT and CDR2 is SNEGSKA (reference sequence). CDR3 length: 10 residues. The chain recombines TRBV20-1 with TRBJ1-1; D uncertain. The sequencing here drew on peripheral blood, taken before any cancer treatment. The clonotype was recovered from a woman between 35 and 75 years old with stage I lung adenocarcinoma. The CDR3 DNA reads TGCAGCGCTTGGAACCAAGAAGCTTTCTTT. It translates to CSAWNQEAFF.